The rows below give T cell receptor beta chains drawn from one sample of a study of T cell responses to AZD1222 COVID-19 vaccine. This table comes from immunoSEQ multiplex PCR, and its TCRdb copy is limited to in-frame clones, with some not included. The top ten hold more than 8.5% of the sample, which has about 83,000 clones, roughly 86% seen once. Specimen: peripheral blood, collected on day 0 of AZD1222 vaccination. The receptor set was obtained from an adult in good health. CDR3s include the opening cysteine and the closing phenylalanine or tryptophan. A D gene is named only where the DNA matches it firmly. Size tells how often a clone was seen (once, few, many) or the class of an expanded clone, and some rows leave it out.

j_call clone_size d_call v_call cdr3_aa cdr3_nt
TRBJ2-6 - - TRBV14 CASSQGSAGANVLTF TGTGCCAGCAGCCAAGGGTCGGCGGGGGCCAACGTCCTGACTTTC
TRBJ2-1 - - TRBV6-6 CASSYRRGSSYNEQFF TGTGCCAGCAGTTACCGCCGGGGATCTTCCTACAATGAGCAGTTCTTC
TRBJ2-7 - - TRBV5-1 CASSAPLSSYEQYF TGCGCCAGCAGCGCGCCGCTGTCCTCCTACGAGCAGTACTTC
TRBJ2-3 - TRBD2 TRBV5-1 CASSLSAGATDTQYF TGCGCCAGCAGCTTGTCAGCGGGGGCCACAGATACGCAGTATTTT
TRBJ1-2 - - TRBV7-2 CASSLDYAWGYTF TGTGCCAGCAGCTTAGACTATGCTTGGGGCTACACCTTC
TRBJ1-6 - TRBD1 TRBV5-6 CASSLAGTGHFDSPLHF TGTGCCAGCAGCTTGGCGGGGACAGGGCACTTTGATTCACCCCTCCACTTT
TRBJ1-2 - TRBD1 TRBV28 CASSSTGGLRYGYTF TGTGCCAGCAGTTCAACAGGGGGCCTCCGCTATGGCTACACCTTC
TRBJ1-2 few - TRBV4-1 CASSASPQSERGRSGYTF TGCGCCAGCAGCGCAAGCCCCCAGAGTGAGCGGGGAAGGAGTGGCTACACCTTC
TRBJ1-2 - - TRBV20-1 CSATDYGYTF TGCAGTGCTACGGACTATGGCTACACCTTC
TRBJ2-3 - - TRBV14 CASSQDGGSFATDTQYF TGTGCCAGCAGCCAAGACGGGGGAAGCTTCGCCACAGATACGCAGTATTTT
TRBJ2-3 - - TRBV29-1 CSVGFPPTAQYF TGCAGCGTTGGGTTCCCCCCCACCGCGCAGTATTTT
TRBJ2-5 - TRBD2 TRBV11-2 CASLGLAETQYF TGTGCCAGCCTCGGACTAGCTGAGACCCAGTACTTC
TRBJ1-1 - TRBD1 TRBV28 CANRQGAGTEAFF TGTGCCAACAGACAGGGGGCAGGCACTGAAGCTTTCTTT
TRBJ1-6 - TRBD1 TRBV6-6 CASSPGQGAKGSPLHF TGTGCCAGCAGCCCAGGACAGGGGGCAAAAGGATCACCCCTCCACTTT
TRBJ2-6 - - TRBV6-5 CASSYAGANVLTF TGTGCCAGCAGTTATGCTGGGGCCAACGTCCTGACTTTC
TRBJ2-7 - - TRBV7-9 CASSPDTSYEQYF TGTGCCAGCAGCCCGGACACCTCCTACGAGCAGTACTTC
TRBJ1-1 - - TRBV3-1/TRBV3-2 CASREGQLNTEAFF TGTGCCAGCAGAGAGGGACAACTTAACACTGAAGCTTTCTTT
TRBJ1-2 - - TRBV5-1 CASSPLEFGVGYTF TGCGCCAGCAGCCCCCTCGAATTTGGGGTTGGCTACACCTTC
TRBJ1-5 - TRBD1 TRBV9 CASSVGTGYANQPQHF TGTGCCAGCAGCGTAGGGACAGGGTATGCCAATCAGCCCCAGCATTTT
TRBJ2-1 - TRBD2 TRBV6-5 CASKRTSGSYNEQFF TGTGCCAGCAAACGGACTAGCGGTTCCTACAATGAGCAGTTCTTC
TRBJ2-1 once - TRBV27 CASSLSVSGLGSSYNEQFF TGTGCCAGCAGTTTATCGGTCTCCGGTCTGGGGAGCTCCTACAATGAGCAGTTCTTC
TRBJ2-5 once - TRBV27 CAISPRKTQYF TGTGCCATTTCCCCTAGGAAGACCCAGTACTTC
TRBJ1-2 - TRBD1 TRBV6-5 CASRADRGGGGYTF TGTGCCAGCAGGGCGGACAGGGGAGGAGGTGGCTACACCTTC
TRBJ1-4 - - TRBV2 CASSPPGATNEKLFF TGTGCCAGCAGTCCCCCGGGAGCAACTAATGAAAAACTGTTTTTT
TRBJ2-7 - TRBD1 TRBV18 CASSPGTVSYEQYF TGTGCCAGCTCACCCGGGACAGTATCCTACGAGCAGTACTTC
TRBJ2-1 - TRBD2 TRBV10-1 CASSESGLALNEQFF TGCGCCAGCAGTGAGTCGGGACTAGCACTCAATGAGCAGTTCTTC
TRBJ1-1 - - TRBV10-2 CASSDQERRAFF TGCGCCAGCAGTGATCAGGAGAGACGGGCTTTCTTT
TRBJ1-6 - - TRBV18 CASSPYQDRPSPLHF TGTGCCAGCTCACCATACCAAGATCGCCCTTCACCCCTCCACTTT
TRBJ2-5 few - TRBV6-1 CASSEALSSTLETQYF TGTGCCAGCAGTGAAGCGCTGTCATCCACCCTAGAGACCCAGTACTTC
TRBJ1-4 - - TRBV12-3/TRBV12-4 CASSPRRQGLFF TGTGCCAGCAGTCCTCGACGGCAGGGCCTGTTTTTT
TRBJ2-1 - TRBD2 TRBV4-2 CASSRLGGTSGGQGTYNEQFF TGTGCCAGCAGCCGCCTCGGAGGGACTAGCGGGGGGCAGGGGACCTACAATGAGCAGTTCTTC
TRBJ2-2 few - TRBV6-6 CASSYSSGRGTGELFF TGTGCCAGCAGTTACTCGAGCGGCAGGGGTACCGGGGAGCTGTTTTTT
TRBJ2-2 - TRBD2 TRBV12-3/TRBV12-4 CASRLTSAGELFF TGTGCCAGCAGACTAACTAGCGCCGGGGAGCTGTTTTTT
TRBJ1-2 - - TRBV6-1 CASSEGGALLTYGYTF TGTGCCAGCAGTGAAGGGGGGGCCCTGTTGACTTATGGCTACACCTTC
TRBJ1-5 - TRBD1 TRBV3-1/TRBV3-2 CASSPGTGGQPQHF TGTGCCAGCAGCCCCGGGACAGGGGGCCAGCCCCAGCATTTT
TRBJ2-5 - - TRBV5-4 CASSSPTWGETQYF TGTGCCAGCAGCTCGCCGACCTGGGGAGAGACCCAGTACTTC
TRBJ1-1 - - TRBV9 CASAWGGEGTEAFF TGTGCCAGCGCGTGGGGGGGCGAGGGGACTGAAGCTTTCTTT
TRBJ1-3 - TRBD1 TRBV4-2 CASSQALRTGESSGNTIYF TGTGCCAGCAGCCAAGCCCTAAGGACAGGGGAGAGCTCTGGAAACACCATATATTTT
TRBJ2-1 - - TRBV20-1 CSAGSAWGQFF TGCAGTGCTGGGTCGGCCTGGGGGCAGTTCTTC
TRBJ1-5 - TRBD1 TRBV15 CATSRDRRGHQPQHF TGTGCCACCAGCAGAGATCGCAGGGGGCATCAGCCCCAGCATTTT
TRBJ2-7 medium-sized - TRBV2 CASSYTDFGEQYF TGTGCCAGCAGTTACACCGACTTCGGAGAGCAGTACTTC
TRBJ2-7 - TRBD2 TRBV5-6 CASSRSGGSYEQYF TGTGCCAGCAGTAGGAGCGGGGGTTCCTACGAGCAGTACTTC
TRBJ1-1 - TRBD1 TRBV28 CATKKTGTGGRNTEAFF TGTGCCACCAAAAAGACCGGGACAGGGGGCCGGAACACTGAAGCTTTCTTT
TRBJ2-3 - - TRBV6-2/TRBV6-3 CASSTLTDTQYF TGTGCCAGCAGTACTCTCACAGATACGCAGTATTTT
TRBJ2-7 - TRBD1 TRBV30 CAWSVADRAIFGEQYF TGTGCCTGGAGTGTGGCCGACAGGGCGATTTTTGGGGAGCAGTACTTC
TRBJ2-1 - - TRBV15 CATSRESASSYNEQFF TGTGCCACCAGCAGAGAAAGCGCGAGCTCCTACAATGAGCAGTTCTTC